The 27 T cell receptor beta chains reported below all come from one sample, sequenced in a study of blood T cell repertoires in COVID-19. Here immunoSEQ multiplex PCR was the method, and the copy in TCRdb shows in-frame clones only, minus some. The table records 150,000 to 200,000 clones, about nine tenths of them present only once. The sample taken for sequencing was peripheral blood. The source is a man aged 60 to 75 with acute or convalescent COVID-19.

Within the sample, this clone is medium-sized. The chain is built from TRBV5-6 and TRBJ1-1; 9 bases map to TRBD1. The CDR3 covers 15 residues. The germline gives CDR1 SGHDT, CDR2 YYEEEE. V lost 4 bases and J lost 3; bases outside the gene matches: 7. The CDR3 loop reads CASSPLGDRDTEAFF. CDR3 bases: TGTGCCAGCAGCCCCCTGGGGGACAGGGACACTGAAGCTTTCTTT. Supplemented by reference TRBV5-6 and TRBJ1-1, the full variable domain reads DAGVTQSPTHLIKTRGQQVTLRCSPKSGHDTVSWYQQALGQGPQFIFQYYEEEERQRGNFPDRFSGHQFPNYSSELNVNALLLGDSALYLCASSPLGDRDTEAFFGQGTRLTVV.

The chain couples TRBV19 to TRBJ1-1; D gene ambiguous. The CDR3 consists of 13 residues. Germline lookup yields CDR1 LNHDA and CDR2 SQIVND (reference sequence). V was pared by 3 bases and J by 3 bases, with 8 bases between. CDR3 in DNA: TGTGCCAGTAGTATGCAGGTATACACTGAAGCTTTCTTT. Protein: CASSMQVYTEAFF.

The rearrangement uses TRBV19 and TRBJ2-3, with 8 bases that match TRBD2. The CDR3 loop spans 14 amino acids. Germline lookup yields CDR1 LNHDA and CDR2 SQIVND (reference sequence). Trimming at V came to 11 bases and at J to 4 bases, leaving 11 bases not matched to a gene. The DNA of the CDR3 is TGTGCCTCAAACGGACGGGGGGGCGCAGATACGCAGTATTTT. Protein: CASNGRGGADTQYF.

V usage is TRBV29-1 and J usage is TRBJ1-1; the D gene is possibly TRBD1 (5 bases). V lost 1 base and J 1 base, leaving 7 bases between the germline ends. This CDR3 has 13 residues. Germline V lookup: CDR1 SQVTM, CDR2 ANQGSEA. The CDR3 bases are TGCAGCGTTGAAGTACAGGAGAACACTGAAGCTTTCTTT. As protein: CSVEVQENTEAFF.

The chain couples TRBV30 to TRBJ1-2; 9 bases are a match to TRBD1. This CDR3 is 14 amino acids long. The germline gives CDR1 GTSNPN, CDR2 SVGIG (reference sequence). Trimming took 2 bases from V and 4 from J; bases not matched to a gene: 5. The CDR3 DNA is TGTGCCTGGAGTTCAACAGGGGGCATCTATGGCTACACCTTC. Translating it yields CAWSSTGGIYGYTF. Using reference TRBV30 and TRBJ1-2 for the parts outside the CDR3, the full variable domain is SQTIHQWPATLVQPVGSPLSLECTVEGTSNPNLYWYRQAAGRGLQLLFYSVGIGQISSEVPQNLSASRPQDRQFILSSKKLLLSDSGFYLCAWSSTGGIYGYTFGSGTRLTVV.

In DNA form, the CDR3 reads TGCGCCAGCAGCTTCGGGACAGGTCTAAACACTGAAGCTTTCTTT. Translation gives CASSFGTGLNTEAFF. The gene calls are TRBV5-1 and TRBJ1-1, with 8 bases identical to TRBD1. J gave up 2 bases and V 2 bases, and 5 bases lay outside the gene matches. Germline lookup yields CDR1 SGHRS and CDR2 YFSETQ. CDR3 length: 15 amino acids.

The rearrangement joins TRBV27 to TRBJ2-7; 14 nucleotides match TRBD2. The V gene end was trimmed by 8 bases and the J gene end by 0 bases; junction bases not matched to a gene: 6. The length of the CDR3 is 16 residues. Germline CDR1 is MNHEY and CDR2 is SMNVEV (reference sequence). CDR3 loop: CASSGTSGGSSYEQYF. The CDR3 bases are TGTGCCAGCTCCGGGACTAGCGGGGGAAGCTCCTACGAGCAGTACTTC.

J is TRBJ1-2 and V is TRBV4-1; no reliable D call. This CDR3 has 14 residues. V dropped 5 bases and J dropped 0 bases, with 10 bases sitting between them. The germline CDR1 and CDR2 sequences are MGHRA and YSYEKL. The CDR3 loop is CASSSTLSNYGYTF. In DNA, the CDR3 is TGCGCCAGCAGCTCGACACTTTCTAACTATGGCTACACCTTC.

The chain couples TRBV23-1 to TRBJ1-1; unclear D gene. TRBV23-1 is classed as an ORF, of uncertain function. This CDR3 is built from 15 residues. V lost 0 bases, J lost 5 bases, and 13 bases lay in between. The CDR3 region has the DNA TGCGCCAGCAGTCAATCAAGAATGCCACGGACTGAAGCTTTCTTT. It codes for CASSQSRMPRTEAFF.

This rearrangement joins TRBV29-1 to TRBJ2-1; 7 bases fit TRBD1. The CDR3 contains 16 residues. V dropped 7 bases and J dropped 0; count of bases not matched to a gene: 12. The germline gives CDR1 SQVTM, CDR2 ANQGSEA. CDR3 region: CSAPSGTVFSYNEQFF. CDR3 DNA: TGCAGCGCTCCCTCCGGGACAGTTTTCTCCTACAATGAGCAGTTCTTC.

This chain connects TRBV14 to TRBJ2-3; the D gene is possibly TRBD1 (6 bases). The V gene's germline CDR1 is SGHDN and CDR2 FVKESK. This CDR3 spans 14 amino acids. The V and J ends lost 5 bases and 6 bases respectively, with 15 bases between them. The CDR3 nucleotides are TGTGCCAGCAGCATAGGACAGCCAGTCGATACGCAGTATTTT. Its protein is CASSIGQPVDTQYF.

The chain recombines TRBV6-5 with TRBJ2-5; 7 nucleotides align to TRBD1. From germline, CDR1 is MNHEY and CDR2 SVGAGI. V lost 4 bases and J lost 5; bases outside the gene matches: 7. The CDR3 runs to 14 residues. CDR3 nucleotides: TGTGCCAGCAGTTCATACAGGGGCGTGGAGACCCAGTACTTC. It encodes CASSSYRGVETQYF.

The chain joins TRBV19 to TRBJ2-1; D perhaps matches TRBD1 (6 bases). Germline V gives CDR1 LNHDA, CDR2 SQIVND (reference sequence). V was pared by 4 bases and J by 8 bases, with 18 bases between. CDR3 length equals 15 residues. The CDR3, as DNA: TGTGCCAGTAGTAATGGTAGGACAGTCCCCGATGAGCAGTTCTTC. Its protein product is CASSNGRTVPDEQFF.

The chain combines TRBV7-2 with TRBJ2-1; unclear D gene. In germline, CDR1 is SGHTA, CDR2 FQGNSA. The CDR3 length is 14 residues. Trimming shortened V by 3 bases and J by 3 bases, and 9 bases separated the two germline ends. CDR3 loop: CASSFLDFYNEQFF. CDR3 DNA sequence: TGTGCCAGCAGCTTCCTAGATTTCTACAATGAGCAGTTCTTC.

This chain uses TRBV19 with TRBJ1-5; possible D gene TRBD1, 6 bases. Germline V lookup: CDR1 LNHDA, CDR2 SQIVND (reference sequence). The CDR3 is made up of 16 amino acids. Trimming removed 5 bases at V and 7 bases at J, with 21 bases between. The CDR3 coding sequence is TGTGCCAGTAGTGAGAATCCGCAGGGGACAATGCAGCCCCAGCATTTT. Translation gives CASSENPQGTMQPQHF.

V gene TRBV6-1 combines with J gene TRBJ2-2, with 8 bases fitting TRBD1. Germline lookup yields CDR1 MNHNS and CDR2 SASEGT. Unmatched junction bases numbered 12, after V lost 3 bases and J lost 6 bases. The CDR3 length is 17 residues. CDR3 in amino acids: CASSDRRTGPGPGELFF. The CDR3 nucleotides are TGTGCCAGCAGTGACCGTAGGACAGGGCCGGGTCCCGGGGAGCTGTTTTTT.

The chain recombines TRBV19 with TRBJ2-7; 9 positions agree with TRBD1. Trimming cost V 5 bases and J 2 bases; bases outside gene matches: 4. This CDR3 contains 14 residues. The germline gives CDR1 LNHDA, CDR2 SQIVND (reference sequence). The CDR3 region has the DNA TGTGCCAGTAGTGCTGGGACAGGGCCCTACGAGCAGTACTTC. This encodes CASSAGTGPYEQYF. Filled out from reference TRBV19 and TRBJ2-7, the complete variable domain reads DGGITQSPKYLFRKEGQNVTLSCEQNLNHDAMYWYRQDPGQGLRLIYYSQIVNDFQKGDIAEGYSVSREKKESFPLTVTSAQKNPTAFYLCASSAGTGPYEQYFGPGTRLTVT.

CDR3 coding DNA: TGTGCCAGCAGTTACTCGGGAGGGGGGAACACTGAAGCTTTCTTT. This codes for CASSYSGGGNTEAFF. The V call is TRBV6-5, the J call TRBJ1-1; perhaps TRBD1 as D (6 bases). V was pared by 0 bases and J by 1 base, with 9 bases between. This CDR3 is built from 15 residues. Germline CDR1 MNHEY, CDR2 SVGAGI.

A few counts support this clone. Its ends do not fully match the called genes, so a read error is possible. The rearrangement uses TRBV11-2 and TRBJ2-7; D is uncertain. Germline V gene data show CDR1 as SGHAT and CDR2 as FQNNGV. The CDR3 has 15 residues. In nucleotides, the CDR3 is TGTGCCAGCTGCTTAAGAGTGGCGACTGGCTACGAGCAGTACTTC. Protein product: CASCLRVATGYEQYF. Filled out from reference TRBV11-2 and TRBJ2-7, the complete variable domain reads EAGVAQSPRYKIIEKRQSVAFWCNPISGHATLYWYQQILGQGPKLLIQFQNNGVVDDSQLPKDRFSAERLKGVDSTLKIQPAKLEDSAVYLCASCLRVATGYEQYFGPGTRLTVT.

In this sample, this clone turned up once. The chain uses TRBV6-5 and TRBJ1-1; D unclear. The CDR3 sequence is 13 residues long. V was trimmed by 7 bases and J by 1 base, leaving 10 bases between them. Germline CDR1 reads MNHEY; CDR2 reads SVGAGI. CDR3 coding DNA: TGTGCCAGCACCTATCCGGGGAACACTGAAGCTTTCTTT. Translated, it gives CASTYPGNTEAFF.

The rearrangement links TRBV29-1 to TRBJ1-5; possible D gene TRBD1, 5 bases. The CDR3 length is 15 residues. The V end was cut by 4 bases, the J end by 0 bases, with 13 bases between. Germline CDR1 SQVTM, CDR2 ANQGSEA. CDR3 protein: CSVVLDTDSNQPQHF. Here the CDR3 DNA reads TGCAGCGTTGTACTGGACACCGATAGCAATCAGCCCCAGCATTTT.

The genes are TRBV6-5 and TRBJ2-7; TRBD1 might be the D (6 bases). V lost 4 bases and J 5 bases, leaving 15 bases between the germline ends. Germline assignment: CDR1 MNHEY and CDR2 SVGAGI. The CDR3 loop spans 14 amino acids. The DNA for the CDR3 is TGTGCCAGCAGTTCTTCCGGGACAAGTGACGAGCAGTACTTC. Protein: CASSSSGTSDEQYF.

This clone was seen a handful of times. This rearrangement joins TRBV5-1 to TRBJ2-3; the match to TRBD2 covers 11 bases. The germline CDR1 and CDR2 sequences are SGHRS and YFSETQ. The CDR3 contains 16 residues. J was trimmed by 5 bases and V by 3 bases; bases with no gene match: 8. This chain's CDR3 is CASSSSLAGAGDTQYF. Here the CDR3 DNA reads TGCGCCAGCAGCTCCTCACTAGCGGGGGCTGGAGATACGCAGTATTTT.

This clone was seen a few times. J is TRBJ1-1 and V is TRBV2; D is unclear. V shed 5 bases and J shed 6 bases, with 19 bases lying between them. Per the germline V gene, CDR1 is SNHLY and CDR2 is FYNNEI. The CDR3 consists of 15 residues. DNA of the CDR3: TGTGCCAGCAGTCCCTTGTTCGTCCTCCCCGCTGAAGCTTTCTTT. Translation gives CASSPLFVLPAEAFF.

This clone was counted only a few times. The chain joins TRBV10-3 to TRBJ2-7, with D possibly TRBD1 on 6 matching bases. Between the trimmed V and J ends, which lost 0 bases and 5 bases, there was a span of 14 bases. This CDR3 spans 15 amino acids. Germline CDR1 reads ENHRY; CDR2 reads SYGVKD. The CDR3 nucleotides read TGTGCCATCAGTGAGTCAAATACAGGGTCGGACGAGCAGTACGTC. It encodes CAISESNTGSDEQYV.

CDR3: CARSTWGSYEQYF. The CDR3 DNA reads TGTGCCAGAAGCACCTGGGGCAGTTACGAGCAGTACTTC. The chain links TRBV5-3 to TRBJ2-7; tentatively, D is TRBD1 (5 bases). TRBV5-3 is an open reading frame whose function is uncertain. With 4 bases removed from V and 4 bases from J, the gap between germline ends came to 12 bases. This CDR3 region has 13 residues.

V and J are TRBV2 and TRBJ2-7; D is possibly TRBD1 (6 bases). The V gene's germline CDR1 is SNHLY and CDR2 FYNNEI. Trimming took 4 bases from V and 1 from J, leaving 14 bases between them. There are 15 residues in the CDR3. CDR3 sequence (DNA): TGTGCCAGCAGTGTACAGGGTTCTTTGTCCTACGAGCAGTACTTC. Its translation is CASSVQGSLSYEQYF.